This note documents a single TCR beta chain sequence. What it recognizes is unknown. The data originate from a study of long-term antiretroviral therapy in people with HIV. In the study overall: The immediate-ART recommendation dates to 2015, and the earliest samples predate it by about a decade.

Germline V gene sequence: CDR1 SGHRS, CDR2 YFSETQ. The CDR3 covers 15 residues. The V end was cut by 0 bases, the J end by 4 bases, with 13 bases between. Overall study results and limits: Regardless of time point, clones expanded before ART dominated the repertoire.

They ran version v3.0 of the immunoSEQ assay at survey level. Sequencing of each sample targeted about 35,000-50,000 T-cell genomes. Clones were read by immunoSEQ multiplex PCR, and TCRdb kept only the in-frame ones, dropping some. Seen here are approximately 17,000 clones, over 75% observed once, and the top ten hold around 12%. The chain joins TRBV5-1 to TRBJ1-2; D is uncertain. The source is a man between 45 and 60 years old with HIV. The sequencing here drew on unsorted PBMCs, taken 0.7 years before starting antiretroviral therapy. CDR3 bases: TGCGCCAGCAGCTTGGCCGATGGGATTCTCTATGGCTACACCTTC. Its protein product is CASSLADGILYGYTF.